The clone carrying this T cell receptor beta chain appeared many times. The antigen is unknown. The CDR3 loop spans 15 amino acids. The germline V gene has CDR1 SGDLS and CDR2 YYNGEE. Between the trimmed V and J ends, which lost 0 bases and 6 bases, there was a span of 13 bases. This entry belongs to a study of beta chain features in type 1 diabetes. General observations from the study: Shorter TCRB CDR3s, moderately but significantly so, marked every one of the four CD4+ subsets in Type 1 diabetes patients. The study found that naive, central memory and Treg TCRB repertoires appeared more similar in patients than in healthy donors. A PCR bias possibly favoring shorter templates would apply equally to patients and controls.

The study reverse transcribed the entire isolated RNA, so it sequenced expressed TCRB transcripts. Each sample of naive, central memory or regulatory T cells had, on average, about 3.5 million reads. Measured with immunoSEQ multiplex PCR; TCRdb has only the in-frame clones, and not every one. The sample lists roughly 350,000 clones, 8% to 10% seen once, with roughly 0.54% in the top ten. Post-sort purity exceeded 95% for all sorted populations. The chain has TRBV9 and TRBJ2-1, with D possibly TRBD2 on 5 matching bases. This receptor was identified in a man between 25 and 39 years old with type 1 diabetes. The sample taken for sequencing was central memory CD4+ T cells from blood. The CDR3 sequence: CASSVEPSFINEQFF. DNA for the CDR3: TGTGCCAGCAGCGTAGAGCCTAGCTTTATCAATGAGCAGTTCTTC. The entire variable domain, with the rest obtained from reference TRBV9 and TRBJ2-1, is as follows: DSGVTQTPKHLITATGQRVTLRCSPRSGDLSVYWYQQSLDQGLQFLIQYYNGEERAKGNILERFSAQQFPDLHSELNLSSLELGDSALYFCASSVEPSFINEQFFGPGTRLTVL.